The sequence of this T cell receptor beta chain was determined in a study of regulatory T cells in long-lasting Graves disease. The CDR3 runs 13 residues. Germline CDR1 is ENHRY and CDR2 is SYGVKD. V gave up 11 bases and J gave up 4 bases, with 15 bases separating them. Time point defined: newly diagnosed GD, antithyroid drugs for less than 3 months. Extracted PBMC RNA gave rise to the TCR library. From each patient, roughly 9 milliliters of peripheral blood was drawn and collected into an EDTA anticoagulant tube. Arm-PCR of CDR3 regions with iRepertoire HTBI primers generated TCR beta libraries. Using its own MiXCR run on the multiplex PCR reads, TCRdb lists one record per CDR3 protein. The sample shows about 540,000 distinct CDR3 sequences, roughly 14% of them seen only once. This clonotype has just a few counts. This sample was shared with a second study, whose subject was T cells in Graves' hyperthyroidism and ophthalmopathy. This second study says: During a first-round RT-PCR of the TCR CDR3, the HTBI primer set was used.

Here the sequenced sample was peripheral blood mononuclear cells (PBMCs), taken at new diagnosis, from a patient treated with antithyroid drugs. This chain links TRBV10-3 with TRBJ2-1; TRBD2 might be the D (5 bases). The clonotype was recovered from a young man with Graves disease. The CDR3 is CAAVGRDYNEQFF. CDR3 coding DNA: TGTGCCGCCGTTGGACGGGATTACAATGAGCAGTTCTTC.